The clone carrying this T cell receptor beta chain has at least ten counts. The data were obtained in a study of Graves' ophthalmopathy and Graves' hyperthyroidism. Study summary: Hyperthyroidism was classified as stable if no ophthalmopathy occurred within 18 months of follow-up.

RNA transcripts yielded amplified TCR beta CDR3 regions. Following a first-round RT-PCR that used HTBI primers, a second-round multiplex PCR was carried out. TCRdb fed the multiplex PCR reads into MiXCR, producing one record per CDR3 protein. The sample consists of a few hundred thousand distinct CDR3 sequences, about two fifths of them appearing once. The V end was cut by 4 bases, the J end by 3 bases, with 9 bases between. Germline CDR1 SQVTM, CDR2 ANQGSEA. This CDR3 region has 13 residues. The source is an adult man with Graves' hyperthyroidism. V and J are TRBV29-1 and TRBJ2-2; D is undetermined. Material for sequencing was peripheral blood or thyroid tissue (not recorded which). Here the CDR3 DNA reads TGCAGCGTTGCCAGTGAAGACACCGGGGAGCTGTTTTTT. Amino acids: CSVASEDTGELFF.